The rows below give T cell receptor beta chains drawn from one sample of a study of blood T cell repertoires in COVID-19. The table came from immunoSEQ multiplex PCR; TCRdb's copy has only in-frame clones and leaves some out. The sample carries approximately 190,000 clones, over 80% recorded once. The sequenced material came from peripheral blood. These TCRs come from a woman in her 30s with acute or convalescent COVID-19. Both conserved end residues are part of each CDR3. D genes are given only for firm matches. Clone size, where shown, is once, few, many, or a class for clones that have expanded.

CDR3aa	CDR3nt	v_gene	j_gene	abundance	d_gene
CASSFEGVGEQFF	TGTGCCAGCAGCTTTGAGGGGGTAGGTGAGCAGTTCTTC	TRBV7-3	TRBJ2-1	few	NA
CASSQQGIGELFF	TGTGCCAGCAGTCAACAGGGCATCGGGGAGCTGTTTTTT	TRBV27	TRBJ2-2	NA	NA
CASSFGGWQPQHF	TGTGCCAGCAGTTTCGGGGGGTGGCAGCCCCAGCATTTT	TRBV28	TRBJ1-5	few	NA
CASSERMRLSTDTQYF	TGCGCCAGCAGTGAGAGAATGAGGCTAAGCACAGATACGCAGTATTTT	TRBV10-2	TRBJ2-3	NA	NA
CASSPGAGQGFQFYNEQFF	TGTGCCAGCAGCCCAGGGGCGGGACAGGGCTTCCAATTTTACAATGAGCAGTTCTTC	TRBV7-6	TRBJ2-1	once	TRBD1
CASTELAGGSLRYTDTQYF	TGTGCCAGCACTGAACTAGCGGGGGGCTCCTTAAGGTACACAGATACGCAGTATTTT	TRBV27	TRBJ2-3	NA	TRBD2
CASRGLAGGIRYEQYF	TGTGCCAGTAGGGGACTAGCGGGGGGGATACGCTACGAGCAGTACTTC	TRBV19	TRBJ2-7	NA	TRBD2
CASSFVNRADTGELFF	TGTGCCAGCAGCTTTGTAAACAGGGCTGACACCGGGGAGCTGTTTTTT	TRBV7-2	TRBJ2-2	NA	NA
CASSGGSGTSGSNEQFF	TGCGCCAGCAGCGGTGGATCCGGGACTAGCGGGAGTAATGAGCAGTTCTTC	TRBV5-1	TRBJ2-1	NA	TRBD2
CSASAGAADTQYF	TGCAGTGCTAGTGCGGGAGCCGCGGATACGCAGTATTTT	TRBV20-1	TRBJ2-3	NA	TRBD2
CASSLVVPLYEQYF	TGTGCCAGTAGTCTTGTAGTTCCCCTCTACGAGCAGTACTTC	TRBV27	TRBJ2-7	NA	NA
CASSYSGTGGYEQYF	TGTGCCAGCAGTTACTCGGGGACAGGGGGATACGAGCAGTACTTC	TRBV6-5	TRBJ2-7	NA	TRBD1
CASSFGGTEAFF	TGTGCCAGCAGCTTCGGGGGAACTGAAGCTTTCTTT	TRBV11-3	TRBJ1-1	NA	NA
CASSEARERSSYNEQFF	TGTGCCAGCAGTGAAGCGCGGGAGCGTAGCTCCTACAATGAGCAGTTCTTC	TRBV2	TRBJ2-1	NA	TRBD2
CASRSSSVSSYEQYF	TGTGCCAGCAGATCGTCTAGCGTAAGCTCCTACGAGCAGTACTTC	TRBV7-9	TRBJ2-7	NA	NA
CASSLQPDHRGGYTF	TGTGCCAGCAGCTTACAACCCGACCATAGGGGCGGCTACACCTTC	TRBV9	TRBJ1-2	NA	NA
CASSLQGASGYTF	TGCGCCAGCAGCTTACAGGGGGCGAGTGGCTACACCTTC	TRBV5-1	TRBJ1-2	NA	TRBD1
CASSPYATNEKLFF	TGTGCCAGCAGCCCGTATGCAACTAATGAAAAACTGTTTTTT	TRBV5-6	TRBJ1-4	few	NA
CASSVGTGNYGYTF	TGTGCCAGCAGCGTAGGGACAGGCAACTATGGCTACACCTTC	TRBV9	TRBJ1-2	NA	TRBD1
CASSQVGQGTWGYTF	TGCGCCAGCAGCCAAGTGGGACAGGGGACCTGGGGCTACACCTTC	TRBV4-1	TRBJ1-2	once	TRBD1